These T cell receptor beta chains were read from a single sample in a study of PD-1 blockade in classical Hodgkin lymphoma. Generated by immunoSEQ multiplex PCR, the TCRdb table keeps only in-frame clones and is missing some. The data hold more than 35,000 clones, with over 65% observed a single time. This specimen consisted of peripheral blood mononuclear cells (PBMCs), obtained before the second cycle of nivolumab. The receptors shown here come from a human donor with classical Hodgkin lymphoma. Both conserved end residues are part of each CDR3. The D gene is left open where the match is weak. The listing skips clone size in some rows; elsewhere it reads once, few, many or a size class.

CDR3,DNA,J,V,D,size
CASSLRQWGEQYF,TGCGCCAGCAGCCTCCGACAGTGGGGGGAGCAGTACTTC,TRBJ2-7,TRBV4-3,.,.
CASSFEGNSPLHF,TGTGCCAGCAGCTTCGAGGGCAATTCACCCCTCCACTTT,TRBJ1-6,TRBV7-8,.,.
CASSLPGQGWYGYTF,TGTGCCAGTAGTCTCCCAGGACAGGGCTGGTATGGCTACACCTTC,TRBJ1-2,TRBV19,TRBD1,.
CASSIVTRTNYGYTF,TGTGCCAGTAGTATAGTAACGAGGACTAACTATGGCTACACCTTC,TRBJ1-2,TRBV19,.,.
CASSDRVTLNEKLFF,TGTGCCAGCAGTGACCGAGTGACACTGAATGAAAAACTGTTTTTT,TRBJ1-4,TRBV2,.,.
CASSEGGYYGYTF,TGTGCCAGCAGTGAAGGCGGCTACTATGGCTACACCTTC,TRBJ1-2,TRBV2,.,.
CASSPAPGGQPQHF,TGTGCCAGCAGCCCCGCCCCGGGGGGGCAGCCCCAGCATTTT,TRBJ1-5,TRBV6-5,.,.
CASQTGAATDTQYF,TGTGCCTCACAGACTGGGGCGGCCACAGATACGCAGTATTTT,TRBJ2-3,TRBV30,.,.
CASSTDSEQFF,TGTGCCAGCAGCACCGACTCTGAGCAGTTCTTC,TRBJ2-1,TRBV2,.,.
CASSLETSGGYTDTQYF,TGTGCCAGCAGCTTGGAAACTAGCGGGGGGTACACAGATACGCAGTATTTT,TRBJ2-3,TRBV5-4,TRBD2,.
CASSLSRGSYNEQFF,TGTGCCAGCAGTTTATCGAGGGGCTCCTACAATGAGCAGTTCTTC,TRBJ2-1,TRBV27,.,.
CASSQPPGYTF,TGTGCCAGCAGCCAACCCCCCGGCTACACCTTC,TRBJ1-2,TRBV4-2,.,.
CASSLDGTSYEQYF,TGTGCCAGCAGCTTAGACGGAACCTCCTACGAGCAGTACTTC,TRBJ2-7,TRBV5-6,.,.
CASSPRGGSGNTIYF,TGTGCCAGCAGCCCTCGGGGGGGCTCTGGAAACACCATATATTTT,TRBJ1-3,TRBV7-9,.,.
CATRTPGRGLGQPQHF,TGTGCCACCCGAACCCCGGGCAGGGGGCTGGGTCAGCCCCAGCATTTT,TRBJ1-5,TRBV15,TRBD1,.
CASSAADRGIWNEQFF,TGTGCCAGCAGCGCCGCCGACAGGGGGATATGGAATGAGCAGTTCTTC,TRBJ2-1,TRBV7-8,TRBD1,.
CASTNPRGQDQETQYF,TGTGCCAGCACCAACCCGCGGGGACAGGACCAAGAGACCCAGTACTTC,TRBJ2-5,TRBV2,TRBD1,.
CASSQSGRGNIQYF,TGCGCCAGCAGTCAATCGGGCAGGGGGAACATTCAGTACTTC,TRBJ2-4,TRBV23-1,TRBD1,.
CASNYEGTEAFF,TGTGCCAGCAACTACGAGGGCACTGAAGCTTTCTTT,TRBJ1-1,TRBV5-4,.,.
CASSLDNRGNIQYF,TGCGCCAGCAGCTTGGATAACAGGGGAAACATTCAGTACTTC,TRBJ2-4,TRBV5-1,TRBD1,.
CASSPNRDRLQPQHF,TGTGCCAGCAGTCCGAACCGGGACCGCCTTCAGCCCCAGCATTTT,TRBJ1-5,TRBV6-1,.,few
CASSLGDYGYTF,TGTGCCAGCAGCTTAGGAGACTATGGCTACACCTTC,TRBJ1-2,TRBV7-9,.,.
CASTPRLSGNTIYF,TGTGCCAGCACCCCCCGCCTCTCTGGAAACACCATATATTTT,TRBJ1-3,TRBV5-6,.,few
CASSPPRGTGGDEKLFF,TGTGCCAGCAGTCCACCCCGTGGTACAGGGGGCGATGAAAAACTGTTTTTT,TRBJ1-4,TRBV27,TRBD1,.
CASHKTGLYEQYF,TGTGCCAGCCATAAAACAGGACTCTACGAGCAGTACTTC,TRBJ2-7,TRBV6-5,.,.
CASSLIGQPQHF,TGTGCCAGCAGTTTAATAGGTCAGCCCCAGCATTTT,TRBJ1-5,TRBV27,.,.
CASSLQPGTDNQPQHF,TGTGCCAGCAGCTTACAACCCGGGACAGATAATCAGCCCCAGCATTTT,TRBJ1-5,TRBV7-9,TRBD1,.
CASFAGGTNYGYTF,TGTGCCAGCTTCGCAGGGGGGACTAACTATGGCTACACCTTC,TRBJ1-2,TRBV7-2,TRBD1,few
CASSLELSYNEQFF,TGTGCCAGCAGCTTAGAACTTTCCTACAATGAGCAGTTCTTC,TRBJ2-1,TRBV11-2,.,once
CASQDRVGNSPLHF,TGTGCCAGCCAAGACAGGGTCGGGAATTCACCCCTCCACTTT,TRBJ1-6,TRBV6-1,TRBD1,few
CASSASGALSYEQYF,TGTGCCAGCAGTGCTTCAGGGGCCCTCTCCTACGAGCAGTACTTC,TRBJ2-7,TRBV2,.,.
CASSQDWDRGGYTF,TGCGCCAGCAGCCAAGATTGGGACAGGGGTGGCTACACCTTC,TRBJ1-2,TRBV4-3,TRBD1,.
CASSPLRTGDEQYF,TGTGCCAGTAGTCCCCTGAGGACGGGCGACGAGCAGTACTTC,TRBJ2-7,TRBV19,.,.
CASSPRSGNTEAFF,TGCGCCAGCAGCCCGCGGTCCGGGAACACTGAAGCTTTCTTT,TRBJ1-1,TRBV5-1,.,.
CASSETRGYEQYF,TGTGCCAGCAGTGAAACCAGGGGCTACGAGCAGTACTTC,TRBJ2-7,TRBV2,.,.
CASTRFGETQYF,TGTGCCAGCACTAGGTTCGGAGAGACCCAGTACTTC,TRBJ2-5,TRBV6-1,.,.
CASSAPRLANTGELFF,TGTGCCAGCAGCGCTCCAAGGCTAGCGAACACCGGGGAGCTGTTTTTT,TRBJ2-2,TRBV9,.,.
CASSWGGPGVGYTF,TGTGCCAGCAGCTGGGGAGGACCGGGCGTAGGCTACACCTTC,TRBJ1-2,TRBV5-5,.,.
CASSPGQRDYGYTF,TGTGCCAGCTCACCGGGACAGAGGGACTATGGCTACACCTTC,TRBJ1-2,TRBV18,TRBD1,.
CASSLRDREDGNTIYF,TGTGCCAGCAGCTTACGGGACAGGGAGGATGGAAACACCATATATTTT,TRBJ1-3,TRBV11-2,TRBD1,.